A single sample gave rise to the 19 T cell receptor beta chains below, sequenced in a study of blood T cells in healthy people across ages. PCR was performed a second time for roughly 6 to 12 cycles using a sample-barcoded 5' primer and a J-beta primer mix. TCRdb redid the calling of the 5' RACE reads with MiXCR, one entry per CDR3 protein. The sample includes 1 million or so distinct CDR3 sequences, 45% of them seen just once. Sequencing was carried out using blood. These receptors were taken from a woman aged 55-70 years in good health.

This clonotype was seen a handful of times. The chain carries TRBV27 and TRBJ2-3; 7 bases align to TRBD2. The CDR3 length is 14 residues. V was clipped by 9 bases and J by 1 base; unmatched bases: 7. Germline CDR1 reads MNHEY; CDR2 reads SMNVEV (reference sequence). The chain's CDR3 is CASRERGGTDTQYF. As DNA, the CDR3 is TGTGCCAGTCGAGAGCGGGGAGGCACAGATACGCAGTATTTT.

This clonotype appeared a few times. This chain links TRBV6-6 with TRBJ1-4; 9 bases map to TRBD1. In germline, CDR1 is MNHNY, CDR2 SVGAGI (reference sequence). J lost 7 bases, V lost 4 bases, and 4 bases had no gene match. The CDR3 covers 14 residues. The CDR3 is CASSLGQGPEKLFF. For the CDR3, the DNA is TGTGCCAGCAGTTTGGGACAGGGTCCTGAAAAACTGTTTTTT.

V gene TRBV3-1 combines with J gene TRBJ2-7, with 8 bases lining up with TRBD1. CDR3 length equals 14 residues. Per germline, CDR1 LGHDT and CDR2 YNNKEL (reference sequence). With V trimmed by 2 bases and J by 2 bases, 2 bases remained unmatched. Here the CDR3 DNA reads TGTGCCAGCAGCCAACTGACAGGGGCCTACGAGCAGTACTTC. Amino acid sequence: CASSQLTGAYEQYF.

The CDR3 DNA sequence: TGTGCCAGCAGTTGCTTGGGGGACTATGGCTACACCTTC. Its protein is CASSCLGDYGYTF. The J gene is TRBJ1-2, the V gene TRBV27, with a possible D match to TRBD1 (5 bases). This CDR3 region has 13 residues. V gave up 4 bases and J gave up 3 bases, with 9 bases separating them. Germline lookup yields CDR1 MNHEY and CDR2 SMNVEV (reference sequence).

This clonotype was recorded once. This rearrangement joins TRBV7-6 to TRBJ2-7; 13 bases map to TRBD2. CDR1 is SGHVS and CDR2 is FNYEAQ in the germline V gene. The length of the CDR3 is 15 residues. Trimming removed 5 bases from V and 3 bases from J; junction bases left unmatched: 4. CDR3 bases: TGTGCCAGCAGCGTACTAGCGGGAGGGCTCTACGAGCAGTACTTC. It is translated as CASSVLAGGLYEQYF.

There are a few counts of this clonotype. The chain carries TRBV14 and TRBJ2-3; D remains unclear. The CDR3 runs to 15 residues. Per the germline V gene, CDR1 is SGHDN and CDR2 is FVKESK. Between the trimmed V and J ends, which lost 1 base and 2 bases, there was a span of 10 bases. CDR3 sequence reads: CASSQGVPPTDTQYF. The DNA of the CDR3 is TGTGCCAGCAGCCAAGGGGTCCCGCCCACAGATACGCAGTATTTT.

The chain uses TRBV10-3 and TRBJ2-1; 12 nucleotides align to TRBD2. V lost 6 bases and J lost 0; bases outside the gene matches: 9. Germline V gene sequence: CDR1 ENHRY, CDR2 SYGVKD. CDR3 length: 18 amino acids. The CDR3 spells CAIRGTSGSLSSYNEQFF. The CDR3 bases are TGTGCCATCAGGGGGACTAGCGGGTCCCTAAGCTCCTACAATGAGCAGTTCTTC.

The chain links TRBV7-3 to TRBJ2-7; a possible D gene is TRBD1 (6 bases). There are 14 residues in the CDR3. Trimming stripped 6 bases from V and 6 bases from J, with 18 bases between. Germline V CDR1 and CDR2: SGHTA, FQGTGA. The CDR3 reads CASSSLGTFSEQYF. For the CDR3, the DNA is TGTGCCAGCAGTTCCCTAGGGACATTCTCCGAGCAGTACTTC.

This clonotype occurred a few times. CDR3 sequence: CASSFSGRGEETQYF. The CDR3 DNA is TGTGCCAGCAGCTTTAGCGGGAGAGGGGAGGAGACCCAGTACTTC. This chain uses TRBV7-2 with TRBJ2-7; 9 bases match TRBD2. The J call is in doubt because the DNA end fits TRBJ2-5 better. The CDR3 covers 15 residues. Germline values: CDR1 SGHTA, CDR2 FQGNSA.

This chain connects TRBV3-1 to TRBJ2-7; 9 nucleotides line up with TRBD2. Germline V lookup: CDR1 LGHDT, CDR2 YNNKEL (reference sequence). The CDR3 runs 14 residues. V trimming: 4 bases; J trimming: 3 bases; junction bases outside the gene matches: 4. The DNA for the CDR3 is TGTGCCAGCAGCCCAGCGGGAGGAGGCTACGAGCAGTACTTC. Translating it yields CASSPAGGGYEQYF.

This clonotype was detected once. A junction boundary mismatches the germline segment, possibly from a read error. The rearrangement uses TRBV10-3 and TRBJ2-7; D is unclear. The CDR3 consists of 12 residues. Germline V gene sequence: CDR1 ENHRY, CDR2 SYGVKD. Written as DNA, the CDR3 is TGTGCCATCAGGGAGTCGAAAGGGGAGCAGTACTTC. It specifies CAIRESKGEQYF.

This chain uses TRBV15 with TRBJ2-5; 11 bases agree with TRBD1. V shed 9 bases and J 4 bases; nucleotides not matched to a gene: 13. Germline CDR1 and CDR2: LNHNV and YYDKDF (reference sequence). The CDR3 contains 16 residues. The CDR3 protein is CATISGTGGSRETQYF. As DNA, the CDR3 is TGTGCCACTATCAGCGGGACAGGGGGATCCCGAGAGACCCAGTACTTC.

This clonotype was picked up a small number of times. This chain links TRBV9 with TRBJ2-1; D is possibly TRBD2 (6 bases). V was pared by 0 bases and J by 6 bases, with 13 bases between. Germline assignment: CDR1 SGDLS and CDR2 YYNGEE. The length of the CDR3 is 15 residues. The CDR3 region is CASSVGLGSTNEQFF. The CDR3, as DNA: TGTGCCAGCAGCGTAGGACTAGGTTCCACCAATGAGCAGTTCTTC.

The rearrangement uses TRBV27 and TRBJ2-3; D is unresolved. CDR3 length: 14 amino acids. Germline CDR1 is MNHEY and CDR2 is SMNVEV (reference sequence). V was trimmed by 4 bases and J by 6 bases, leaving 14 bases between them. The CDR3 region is CASSSGSGRDTQYF. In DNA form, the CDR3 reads TGTGCCAGCAGTTCCGGGTCCGGCAGGGATACGCAGTATTTT.

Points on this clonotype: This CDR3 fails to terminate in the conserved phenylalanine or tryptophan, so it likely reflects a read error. In DNA, the CDR3 is TGTGCCATCAGTGAGGTGTGGGAGGGACAGGGCATTTACAATGAGCAGTTCTAC. Its translation: CAISEVWEGQGIYNEQFY. V is TRBV10-3 and J is TRBJ2-1; 9 bases line up with TRBD1. Germline trimming cut 2 bases from V and 4 bases from J; bases unmatched to any gene: 12. The CDR3 runs 18 residues. Germline V CDR1 and CDR2: ENHRY, SYGVKD.

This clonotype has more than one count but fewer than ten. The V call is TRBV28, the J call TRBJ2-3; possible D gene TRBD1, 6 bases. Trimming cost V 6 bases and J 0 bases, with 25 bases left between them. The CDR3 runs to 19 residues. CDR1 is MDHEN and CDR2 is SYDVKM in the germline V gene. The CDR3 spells CASSYSAGTPRYSTDTQYF. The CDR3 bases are TGTGCCAGCAGCTACTCGGCCGGGACACCTAGATATAGCACAGATACGCAGTATTTT.

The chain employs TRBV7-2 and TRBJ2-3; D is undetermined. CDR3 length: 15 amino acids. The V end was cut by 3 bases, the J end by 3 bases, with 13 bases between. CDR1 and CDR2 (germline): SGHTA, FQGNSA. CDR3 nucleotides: TGTGCCAGCAGCTTCACAACTGGGCCAACAGATACGCAGTATTTT. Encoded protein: CASSFTTGPTDTQYF.

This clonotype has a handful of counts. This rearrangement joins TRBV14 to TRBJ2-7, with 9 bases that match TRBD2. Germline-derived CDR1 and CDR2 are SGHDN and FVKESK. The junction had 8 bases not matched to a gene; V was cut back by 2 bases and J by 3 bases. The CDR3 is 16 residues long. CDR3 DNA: TGTGCCAGCAGCCAAATCCGCGGGAGGGATCTCTACGAGCAGTACTTC. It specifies CASSQIRGRDLYEQYF. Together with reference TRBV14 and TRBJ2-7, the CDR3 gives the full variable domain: EAGVTQFPSHSVIEKGQTVTLRCDPISGHDNLYWYRRVMGKEIKFLLHFVKESKQDESGMPNNRFLAERTGGTYSTLKVQPAELEDSGVYFCASSQIRGRDLYEQYFGPGTRLTVT.

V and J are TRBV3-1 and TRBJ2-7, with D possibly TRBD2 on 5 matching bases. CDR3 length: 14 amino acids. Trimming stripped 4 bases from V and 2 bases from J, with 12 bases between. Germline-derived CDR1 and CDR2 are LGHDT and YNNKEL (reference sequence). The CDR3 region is CASSLGLLTYEQYF. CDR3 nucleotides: TGTGCCAGCAGCCTCGGACTTTTGACCTACGAGCAGTACTTC.